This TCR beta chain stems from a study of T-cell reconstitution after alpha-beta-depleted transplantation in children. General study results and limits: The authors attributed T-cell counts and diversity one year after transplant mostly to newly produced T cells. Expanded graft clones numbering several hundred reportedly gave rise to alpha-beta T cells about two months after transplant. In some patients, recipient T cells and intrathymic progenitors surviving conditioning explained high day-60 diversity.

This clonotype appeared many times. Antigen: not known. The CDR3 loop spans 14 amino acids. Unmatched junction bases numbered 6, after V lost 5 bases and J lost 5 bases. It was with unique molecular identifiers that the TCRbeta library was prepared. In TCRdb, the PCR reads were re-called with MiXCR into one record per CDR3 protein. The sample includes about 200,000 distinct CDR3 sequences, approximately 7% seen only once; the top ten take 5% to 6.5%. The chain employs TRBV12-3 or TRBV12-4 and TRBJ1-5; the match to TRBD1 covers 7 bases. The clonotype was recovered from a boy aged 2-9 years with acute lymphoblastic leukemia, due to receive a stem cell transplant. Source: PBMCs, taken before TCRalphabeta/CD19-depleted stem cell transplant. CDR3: CASSRTGLYQPQHF. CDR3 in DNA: TGTGCCAGCAGTCGGACAGGACTTTATCAGCCCCAGCATTTT.